This TCR beta chain derives from a study of control samples from healthy donors and cancer patients. The data were produced by immunoSEQ multiplex PCR, yet TCRdb's version contains in-frame clones alone and is incomplete. The sample has about 120,000 clones, around 89% seen once; the top ten hold about 3.7%. V was cut by 2 bases and J by 2 bases, with 19 bases left in between. The CDR3 totals 18 residues. Germline CDR1 LNHDA, CDR2 SQIVND (reference sequence). This chain connects TRBV19 to TRBJ1-5; D is possibly TRBD1 (5 bases). The sequencing sample was made of PBMCs. This TCR came from a woman in her fifties or sixties with lung cancer. CDR3 DNA sequence: TGTGCCAGTAGTATAAGGAGGGGCTCCAGCCTCCGCAATCAGCCCCAGCATTTT. It codes for CASSIRRGSSLRNQPQHF.